The text below deals with one TCR beta chain. Original processing notes: Amplifying reference gene primers gave estimates of nucleated cell counts. Assay used: immunoSEQ multiplex PCR; TCRdb lists only in-frame clones, some missing. For V, J and clone size, that table is used; D and trimming come from the DNA. Among 150,000 to 200,000 clones listed, approximately 88% were seen once. The CDR3 sequence is 13 residues long. Germline V CDR1 and CDR2: MNHEY, SVGAGI. The V end was cut by 9 bases, the J end by 3 bases, with 12 bases between. These data originate in a study of blood T cell repertoires in COVID-19.

The chain recombines TRBV6-5 with TRBJ1-5; TRBD1 might be the D (5 bases). Source material: PBMCs or T cells enriched from blood (not recorded which). The TCR sequence derives from a man in his 70s who had been exposed to COVID-19. The CDR3, as DNA: TGTGCCAGTAACCAGGGTATCAATCAGCCCCAGCATTTT. Encoded protein: CASNQGINQPQHF.